This T cell receptor beta chain was captured in a study of technical replicates of blood from a handful of donors. The trim removed 2 bases at V and 4 bases at J, leaving 7 bases unmatched. From germline, CDR1 is SGDLS and CDR2 YYNGEE. This CDR3 spans 17 amino acids. The table came from immunoSEQ multiplex PCR; TCRdb's copy has only in-frame clones and leaves some out. Here the sample spans over 80,000 clones, 95% to 97% being singletons. The chain combines TRBV9 with TRBJ2-3; 13 bases match TRBD2. The TCR comes from a human donor in good health. Sequenced sample: T cells isolated from PBMCs. The DNA of the CDR3 is TGTGCCAGCAGCGTCCGGACTAGCGGGAGCTGGGCAGATACGCAGTATTTT. Translated, it gives CASSVRTSGSWADTQYF. Supplemented by reference TRBV9 and TRBJ2-3, the full variable domain reads DSGVTQTPKHLITATGQRVTLRCSPRSGDLSVYWYQQSLDQGLQFLIQYYNGEERAKGNILERFSAQQFPDLHSELNLSSLELGDSALYFCASSVRTSGSWADTQYFGPGTRLTVL.